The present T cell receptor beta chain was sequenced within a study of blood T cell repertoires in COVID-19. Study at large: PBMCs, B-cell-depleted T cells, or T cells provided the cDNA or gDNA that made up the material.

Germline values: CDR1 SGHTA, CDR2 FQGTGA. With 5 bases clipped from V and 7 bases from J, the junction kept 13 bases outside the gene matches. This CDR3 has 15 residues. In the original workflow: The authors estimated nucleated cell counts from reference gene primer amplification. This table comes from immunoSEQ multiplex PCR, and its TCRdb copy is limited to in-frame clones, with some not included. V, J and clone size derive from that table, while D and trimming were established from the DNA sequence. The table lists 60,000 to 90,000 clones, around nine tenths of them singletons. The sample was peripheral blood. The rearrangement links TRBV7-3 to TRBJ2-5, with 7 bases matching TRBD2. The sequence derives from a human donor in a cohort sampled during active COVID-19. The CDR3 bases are TGTGCCAGCAGCCCCACGGGAGGAGGCACAGTGACCCAGTACTTC. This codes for CASSPTGGGTVTQYF.